The present entry profiles one T cell receptor (beta chain) with its context. Its recognized antigen is unknown. Base qualities are not at hand, and no much larger clone is one base apart. This sample is drawn from a study of Ad26.COV2.S vaccination and SARS-CoV-2 variants (dated by TCRdb to about 2021). Concerning the study at large: Donors in the vaccine arm were drawn from COV1001, a multicentre, randomized, double-blind, placebo-controlled phase I-IIa trial testing Ad26.COV2.S in healthy adults. Ad26.COV2.S was administered intramuscularly at 5 x 10^10 or 1 x 10^11 viral particles, either as a single shot or as two shots given 56 days apart. TCRbeta repertoire sequencing was used to assess the specificity and breadth of SARS-CoV-2-reactive T cell receptors after Ad26.COV2.S vaccination. A total of around 32 samples were included in the TCR-sequenced set, comprising about 20 Ad26.COV2.S vaccine recipients, 5 placebo recipients and 8 SARS-CoV-2 convalescent individuals. Trial participants were randomized into five groups of five, in which low-dose or high-dose Ad26.COV2.S was given once or twice, or placebo was given on both occasions. Throughout the experiments and outcome assessment, investigators stayed blinded to trial group allocation.

Broad study findings and their caveats: The authors noted that total T cell responses may have been underestimated by the TCR breadth and depth analyses. Spike-specific TCR breadth was higher in Ad26.COV2.S recipients than in placebo recipients (P = 0.0014). Substantial breadth of spike-specific CD8+ and CD4+ T cell responses was reported after vaccination. Vaccine and placebo recipients had comparable non-spike TCR breadth, which fits with the vaccine containing only spike. The study was not powered for comparison of responses between vaccine doses or regimens.

The CDR1 and CDR2 encoded by the germline V gene are LGHNA and YSLEER. The CDR3 runs 15 residues from the cysteine to the phenylalanine. CDR3 DNA is the only sequence kept; it has 45 bases, read in frame from the first base. Trimming removed 5 bases from V and 3 bases from J, leaving 16 bases between the germline ends. Taken with the paper, the label for treatment or condition translates to: over 15 received Ad26.COV2.S at low or high dose, single or two shots; about 5 received placebo; per-sample allocation not given. For vaccine and placebo recipients, the sequenced repertoires came from samples collected on day 63 after the first injection. Between 29 July and 7 August 2020, Cohort 1b enrolled around 24 adults aged 18-55 years at one site in Boston, USA. Ad26.COV2.S was a replication-incompetent adenovirus type 26 vector that expressed a prefusion-stabilized SARS-CoV-2 spike protein derived from the original Wuhan strain.

The immunoSEQ Assay was the method used to sequence TCRbeta CDR3 regions. After extraction, genomic DNA underwent amplification by bias-controlled multiplex PCR, followed by high-throughput sequencing. The authors' analysis ran thus. To quantify the absolute abundance of each unique TCRbeta CDR3 region, sequences were collapsed and filtered. T cell fraction was estimated by normalization of TCRbeta template counts to usable DNA, with usable DNA being measured through amplification of reference genes present in all nucleated cells. Repertoire TCRs were annotated as SARS-CoV-2-specific when V gene, CDR3 amino acid sequence and J gene were exactly matched to a known reactive TCR set. MIRA supplied the reference SARS-CoV-2 TCR set, which was filtered for enrichment in COVID-19-positive ImmuneCODE repertoires so that public or cross-reactive TCRs were removed. Drawing on the MIRA antigens, annotated TCRs were analysed further at the level of specific ORF or position within ORF. Depth was the summed frequency of annotated unique rearrangements, while breadth was defined as annotated unique rearrangements over total unique productive rearrangements. Two-sided Wilcoxon rank-sum tests were applied when comparing TCR breadth between groups. TCRdb stores this immuneACCESS table with in-frame sequences only. Part of the clones is absent; in the studies checked, under half of the shortfall reflects unresolved V genes, and no reason is known for the rest. The V and J calls and clone size were taken over from that table, and D and trimming were inferred from the DNA. The sample table records about 250,000 clones; 80% to 90% of these occur just once. The top ten constitute about 3.6% of the sample.

This sample comprised peripheral blood, obtained in a trial of Ad26.COV2.S vaccine versus placebo. The chain was built from TRBV4-3 and TRBJ1-1, and perhaps TRBD1 as D gene, on 5 matching bases. The clonotype comes from a person between 18 and 65 years old who received the Ad26.COV2.S COVID-19 vaccine or a placebo. The CDR3 region reads CASSSMGGYYTEAFF. The nucleotide sequence reads as follows: TGCGCCAGCAGCTCGATGGGGGGGTACTACACTGAAGCTTTCTTT.